What follows are 22 T cell receptor beta chains derived from one specimen sequenced in a study of cytomegalovirus exposure and HLA in healthy donors. The PCR ran on 60 Vbeta and 13 Jbeta primers. Clones were read by immunoSEQ multiplex PCR, and TCRdb kept only the in-frame ones, dropping some. The sample shows approximately 120,000 clones, roughly 82% of them seen only once. Input material: PBMCs. Every receptor here comes from a woman aged 55-70 years in good health and CMV-seropositive.

The chain employs TRBV10-3 and TRBJ1-4; D not resolved. In germline, CDR1 is ENHRY, CDR2 SYGVKD. V lost 0 bases to trimming and J lost 9 bases, with 14 bases between them. CDR3 length: 15 residues. The CDR3 loop is CAISESEGALKKLFF. The CDR3 nucleotides read TGTGCCATCAGTGAGTCCGAGGGAGCACTTAAAAAACTGTTTTTT.

The chain is built from TRBV19 and TRBJ2-5, with 7 bases identical to TRBD1. V dropped 2 bases and J dropped 1; count of bases not matched to a gene: 10. The CDR3 spans 17 residues. Looked up from germline, CDR1 is LNHDA and CDR2 is SQIVND (reference sequence). The CDR3 loop reads CASSIRGGGWIQETQYF. CDR3 bases: TGTGCCAGTAGTATACGAGGGGGCGGATGGATCCAAGAGACCCAGTACTTC.

The chain combines TRBV19 with TRBJ1-5; 9 bases map to TRBD1. CDR3 length equals 15 residues. Germline V gives CDR1 LNHDA, CDR2 SQIVND (reference sequence). The J segment lost 5 bases and the V segment lost 5 bases, leaving 7 bases of the junction unmatched. The CDR3 reads CASSGQGLGDQPQHF. As DNA, the CDR3 is TGTGCCAGTAGTGGACAGGGGCTAGGAGATCAGCCCCAGCATTTT.

The genes are TRBV4-1 and TRBJ2-5; TRBD2 matches at 12 bases. Germline V gives CDR1 MGHRA, CDR2 YSYEKL. The CDR3 extends over 19 amino acids. The junction had 9 bases not matched to a gene; V was cut back by 1 base and J by 0 bases. CDR3 nucleotides: TGCGCCAGCAGCCAAGGGGCTAGCGGGGGGGGTGATGACCAAGAGACCCAGTACTTC. Translating it yields CASSQGASGGGDDQETQYF.

This clone was observed once. CDR3 amino acids: CASSSDRGYEKLFF. The CDR3 DNA reads TGTGCCAGCAGCTCGGACAGGGGGTACGAAAAACTGTTTTTT. The V gene is TRBV7-2, the J gene TRBJ1-4; 10 nucleotides align to TRBD1. In germline, CDR1 is SGHTA, CDR2 FQGNSA. The CDR3 extends over 14 amino acids. V lost 4 bases to trimming and J lost 8 bases; unmatched junction nucleotides: 4.

This clone was seen just once. The V and J genes are TRBV15 and TRBJ1-2, with D perhaps matching TRBD1 (6 bases). V lost 1 base, J lost 0 bases, and 18 bases lay in between. Germline V gene sequence: CDR1 LNHNV, CDR2 YYDKDF (reference sequence). The CDR3 consists of 18 residues. The CDR3 DNA reads TGTGCCACCAGCAGAGGGGCGCGTAACAGGGCCGCTAACTATGGCTACACCTTC. Amino acids: CATSRGARNRAANYGYTF.

The chain combines TRBV5-1 with TRBJ1-6; TRBD1 agrees at 9 bases. The CDR3 has 15 amino acids. Trimming cost V 2 bases and J 7 bases; bases outside gene matches: 4. Germline-derived CDR1 and CDR2 are SGHRS and YFSETQ. The CDR3 loop reads CASSFGTGPNSPLHF. The CDR3 DNA sequence: TGCGCCAGCAGCTTCGGGACAGGGCCCAATTCACCCCTCCACTTT.

The rearrangement uses TRBV5-1 and TRBJ2-7; 10 bases map to TRBD1. Trimming at V came to 1 base and at J to 2 bases, leaving 3 bases not matched to a gene. Germline V lookup: CDR1 SGHRS, CDR2 YFSETQ. The CDR3 spans 15 residues. CDR3 in amino acids: CASSLQGQGPYEQYF. CDR3 nucleotide sequence: TGCGCCAGCAGCTTGCAGGGACAGGGGCCCTACGAGCAGTACTTC.

With regard to this clone: Germline and junction disagree at one end, which may indicate a read error. The chain recombines TRBV7-7 with TRBJ2-7; the match to TRBD2 covers 8 bases. CDR3 length: 15 residues. From germline, CDR1 is SSHAT and CDR2 FNYEAQ (reference sequence). This chain's CDR3 is CASSFGRGESYEQYF. The CDR3 DNA reads as TGTGCTAGCAGCTTCGGGCGGGGGGAGTCCTACGAGCAGTACTTC.

The chain combines TRBV10-3 with TRBJ2-1; 9 positions agree with TRBD2. V shed 8 bases and J 8 bases; nucleotides not matched to a gene: 10. Germline CDR1 is ENHRY and CDR2 is SYGVKD. There are 14 residues in the CDR3. CDR3 coding DNA: TGTGCCATCTCCCCGGGAGCGGGGGGATATGAGCAGTTCTTC. Protein sequence: CAISPGAGGYEQFF.

V is TRBV19 and J is TRBJ2-3; D is unresolved. CDR3 length: 13 amino acids. Germline CDR1 is LNHDA and CDR2 is SQIVND (reference sequence). The germline V and J ends were trimmed by 8 bases and 0 bases, with 9 bases remaining between them. CDR3 in DNA: TGTGCCAGTCTTTCCCGTAGCACAGATACGCAGTATTTT. Its protein is CASLSRSTDTQYF.

The chain links TRBV25-1 to TRBJ1-3; D remains ambiguous. The ends were cut back, 2 bases at V and 0 bases at J, with 8 bases in the middle. The CDR3 length is 15 residues. Germline lookup yields CDR1 MGHDK and CDR2 SYGVNS. The CDR3, as DNA: TGTGCCAGCAGTGAAGAATGGAGCTCTGGAAACACCATATATTTT. Amino acid sequence: CASSEEWSSGNTIYF. The full variable domain, completed using reference TRBV25-1 and TRBJ1-3, is EADIYQTPRYLVIGTGKKITLECSQTMGHDKMYWYQQDPGMELHLIHYSYGVNSTEKGDLSSESTVSRIRTEHFPLTLESARPSHTSQYLCASSEEWSSGNTIYFGEGSWLTVV.

The chain uses TRBV5-1 and TRBJ2-7, with 7 bases identical to TRBD2. CDR3 size: 17 residues. The germline gives CDR1 SGHRS, CDR2 YFSETQ. The V gene end was trimmed by 0 bases and the J gene end by 4 bases; junction bases not matched to a gene: 13. The CDR3 protein is CASSLGGGTRIPYEQYF. The CDR3 region has the DNA TGCGCCAGCAGCTTGGGGGGGGGTACACGAATCCCTTACGAGCAGTACTTC.

This chain uses TRBV7-9 with TRBJ1-4; D possibly corresponds to TRBD1 (6 bases). V was cut by 4 bases and J by 7 bases, with 16 bases left in between. Germline loops: CDR1 SEHNR, CDR2 FQNEAQ (reference sequence). The CDR3 sequence is 15 residues long. As DNA, the CDR3 is TGTGCCAGCAGCTCCGTGGGGGGGGCAGGTGAAAAACTGTTTTTT. Encoded protein: CASSSVGGAGEKLFF.

The V gene is TRBV7-2, the J gene TRBJ2-5; TRBD2 agrees at 9 bases. The CDR3 spans 14 residues. V was clipped by 5 bases and J by 3 bases; unmatched bases: 4. Germline V CDR1 and CDR2: SGHTA, FQGNSA. CDR3 sequence (DNA): TGTGCCAGCAGCCGGCAGCGGGGGGAAGAGACCCAGTACTTC. Translation: CASSRQRGEETQYF.

The chain employs TRBV4-1 and TRBJ2-3; 12 positions match TRBD2. The CDR3 has 17 residues. J gave up 4 bases and V 3 bases, and 8 bases lay outside the gene matches. Germline V gene data show CDR1 as MGHRA and CDR2 as YSYEKL. For the CDR3, the DNA is TGCGCCAGCAGCCAGTCTACCGGGACTAGCGGGTCAGATACGCAGTATTTT. This sequence encodes CASSQSTGTSGSDTQYF.

This rearrangement joins TRBV6-1 to TRBJ2-6, with D possibly being TRBD1 (6 bases). Germline CDR1 is MNHNS and CDR2 is SASEGT. This CDR3 contains 18 residues. V was clipped by 4 bases and J by 2 bases, with 18 bases between them. The CDR3 sequence: CASSGPNYNRAGANVLTF. The CDR3 DNA follows: TGTGCCAGCAGTGGCCCCAACTATAACAGGGCTGGGGCCAACGTCCTGACTTTC.

The V and J genes are TRBV5-1 and TRBJ2-1; 7 positions match TRBD1. V lost 3 bases to trimming and J lost 4 bases; unmatched junction nucleotides: 4. From germline, CDR1 is SGHRS and CDR2 YFSETQ. The CDR3 length is 14 residues. The CDR3 loop reads CASSSGQPYNEQFF. Here the CDR3 DNA reads TGCGCCAGCAGCTCGGGACAGCCTTACAATGAGCAGTTCTTC.

This clone has a handful of counts. The chain recombines TRBV6-5 with TRBJ1-6; D perhaps matches TRBD1 (6 bases). Trimming stripped 5 bases from V and 9 bases from J, with 11 bases between. Germline V lookup: CDR1 MNHEY, CDR2 SVGAGI. The CDR3 runs 13 residues. In DNA form, the CDR3 reads TGTGCCAGCAGTGCGGACAGACCTTCACCCCTCCACTTT. Residues: CASSADRPSPLHF.

This clone was observed a few times. In DNA, the CDR3 is TGTGCCTGGAGCGGCCAACAGGGGAGCGGAAACACCATATATTTT. Amino acid sequence: CAWSGQQGSGNTIYF. This sequence joins TRBV30 and TRBJ1-3, with 7 positions matching TRBD1. The trim removed 3 bases at V and 4 bases at J, leaving 9 bases unmatched. Looked up from germline, CDR1 is GTSNPN and CDR2 is SVGIG (reference sequence). This CDR3 is 15 amino acids long.

This clone was seen only a few times. The chain is built from TRBV5-8 and TRBJ2-5, with 8 nucleotides matching TRBD1. Germline loops: CDR1 SGHTS, CDR2 YDEGEE. Trimming cost V 4 bases and J 7 bases; bases outside gene matches: 15. The CDR3 totals 16 residues. Written as DNA, the CDR3 is TGTGCCAGCAGCGGGAGAGGGACAGGCCAACGGGGGACCCAGTACTTC. Encoded protein: CASSGRGTGQRGTQYF.

The rearrangement uses TRBV2 and TRBJ2-1, with 8 bases identical to TRBD1. Germline lookup yields CDR1 SNHLY and CDR2 FYNNEI. This CDR3 contains 16 residues. Trimming cost V 1 base and J 6 bases; bases outside gene matches: 8. For the CDR3, the DNA is TGTGCCAGCAGTGAAGTGGGGGGAGGACAGGGCAATGAGCAGTTCTTC. Its translation is CASSEVGGGQGNEQFF.